This T cell receptor (beta chain) was recorded in a study of shared clonotypes between healthy human individuals. General study results and limits: Naive subsets generally had larger estimated richness than memory subsets.

As for this clone: Its target is unknown. Compared with germline, one end of the junction differs, possibly owing to a read error.

TCRdb's copy holds only in-frame clones and misses some; the assay was immunoSEQ multiplex PCR. This repertoire shows over a million clones, approximately 78% found once; its top ten account for 0.6% to 0.75%. Germline assignment: CDR1 SQVTM and CDR2 ANQGSEA. This CDR3 contains 11 residues. Sequencing used memory CD4+ T cells from PBMCs. Subset defined: CD45RA-negative fraction. The chain has TRBV29-1 and TRBJ2-7; 10 nucleotides agree with TRBD2. The TCR was taken from a man aged 18-30 years in good health. Some clones in this sample may be carry-over from other donors' samples. CDR3 sequence (DNA): TGCAGCGCCAAAACCGGGACTAGCGAGATCTTC. Translation: CSAKTGTSEIF.